A single sample is the source of the 15 T cell receptor beta chains below, sequenced in a study of response to subunit inactivated influenza vaccine. One entry per CDR3 protein results from TCRdb running MiXCR on the RT-PCR reads. The sample carries 650,000 to 800,000 distinct CDR3 sequences, about 18% recorded once. The material sequenced was PBMCs from blood, taken about 5 days after vaccination. The origin of the receptors is a man aged 50-60 years who received an inactivated influenza vaccine.

This clonotype has just a few counts. The chain carries TRBV24-1 and TRBJ2-1; D ambiguous. V dropped 0 bases and J dropped 7 bases, with 6 bases sitting between them. Germline CDR1 is KGHDR and CDR2 is SFDVKD. This CDR3 contains 13 residues. Written as DNA, the CDR3 is TGTGCCACCAGTGATTTGCTTCTAAATGAGCAGTTCTTC. Translating it yields CATSDLLLNEQFF.

With respect to this clonotype: It is unclear where the CDR3 begins or ends on the DNA, so no DNA is shown, and the CDR3 is as TCRdb lists it. This chain uses TRBV7-5 with TRBJ1-5; TRBD1 reflects the table's D call only, with no check against the DNA. TRBV7-5 is a known pseudogene. Ends included, the CDR3 has 19 residues. CDR3 loop: CISVSDAQTGGDGNQPQHF.

The chain is built from TRBV20-1 and TRBJ1-3; no firm D call. Trimming shortened V by 5 bases and J by 0 bases, and 11 bases separated the two germline ends. Germline CDR1 and CDR2: DFQATT and SNEGSKA (reference sequence). The CDR3 contains 14 residues. The CDR3 loop is CSARRVDSGNTIYF. DNA for the CDR3: TGCAGTGCTCGTAGAGTAGACTCTGGAAACACCATATATTTT.

In its sample, this clonotype was seen a few times. This chain links TRBV5-5 with TRBJ2-5, with D possibly being TRBD1 (5 bases). V lost 5 bases and J 0 bases, leaving 17 bases between the germline ends. The CDR3 extends over 16 amino acids. Germline CDR1 reads SGHKS; CDR2 reads YYEKEE (reference sequence). The CDR3 sequence is CASSLSRTQYQETQYF. As DNA, the CDR3 is TGTGCCAGCAGTCTCTCCAGGACACAGTACCAAGAGACCCAGTACTTC.

This clonotype was found a few times. Germline is not matched at one junction end, which may reflect a read error. The gene calls are TRBV3-1 and TRBJ2-1; D may be TRBD2 (6 bases). The CDR3 contains 14 residues. CDR1 is LGHDT, CDR2 YNNKEL, per germline (reference sequence). DNA of the CDR3: TGTGCCAGCAGCCAAGATCTCGGCGGGGTCCGTCAAATCTTC. Protein product: CASSQDLGGVRQIF.

The chain couples TRBV29-1 to TRBJ2-7; D is undetermined. In germline, CDR1 is SQVTM, CDR2 ANQGSEA. This CDR3 has 11 residues. V lost 4 bases and J 6 bases, leaving 10 bases between the germline ends. This CDR3 reads CSVAYPGEQYF. The CDR3 DNA sequence: TGCAGCGTTGCGTATCCCGGCGAGCAGTACTTC.

This clonotype occurred many times. CDR3 coding DNA: TGTGCCAGCAGCCCATATTGGACAACTTCTAACTATGGCTACACCTTC. Translated: CASSPYWTTSNYGYTF. The chain combines TRBV4-2 with TRBJ1-2; possible D gene TRBD1, 5 bases. There are 16 residues in the CDR3. Germline CDR1 reads LGHNA; CDR2 reads YNFKEQ. The V end lost 4 bases, the J end lost 0 bases, and 15 bases lay between the germline ends.

This clonotype was picked up a small number of times. This chain uses TRBV24-1 with TRBJ2-1; 7 bases agree with TRBD1. Germline loops: CDR1 KGHDR, CDR2 SFDVKD. After removal of 7 bases from V and 8 bases from J, the junction contained 4 bases not matched to a gene. The CDR3 spans 12 residues. CDR3 DNA: TGTGCCACCAGGGGAGACAGGGATGAGCAGTTCTTC. Translating gives CATRGDRDEQFF.

At least ten counts were recorded for this clonotype. The rearrangement links TRBV6-2 or TRBV6-3 to TRBJ2-1, with no clear D. The CDR3 consists of 10 residues. Between the trimmed V and J ends, which lost 8 bases and 5 bases, there was a span of 4 bases. Germline values: CDR1 MNHEY, CDR2 SVGEGT. For the CDR3, the DNA is TGTGCCAGCGGGAACAATGAGCAGTTCTTC. Protein: CASGNNEQFF.

Many counts were recorded for this clonotype. The CDR3 here is CSARRVQYQETQYF. In DNA, the CDR3 is TGCAGTGCTAGAAGGGTCCAGTACCAAGAGACCCAGTACTTC. The rearrangement joins TRBV20-1 to TRBJ2-5; D gene unclear. The V gene lost 2 bases and the J gene lost 0 bases, with 10 bases spanning the gap. Germline-derived CDR1 and CDR2 are DFQATT and SNEGSKA (reference sequence). CDR3 length: 14 amino acids.

This clonotype was recorded a few times. This chain joins TRBV9 and TRBJ2-7; 7 bases are a match to TRBD2. This CDR3 is built from 15 residues. The J segment lost 3 bases and the V segment lost 0 bases, leaving 6 bases of the junction unmatched. Per germline, CDR1 SGDLS and CDR2 YYNGEE. The DNA for the CDR3 is TGTGCCAGCAGCGTAGTTCTGCGGGAGATCTACGAGCAGTACTTC. Translated: CASSVVLREIYEQYF. Full variable domain (rest looked up from reference TRBV9 and TRBJ2-7): DSGVTQTPKHLITATGQRVTLRCSPRSGDLSVYWYQQSLDQGLQFLIQYYNGEERAKGNILERFSAQQFPDLHSELNLSSLELGDSALYFCASSVVLREIYEQYFGPGTRLTVT.

CDR3 sequence: CSAQTSGMEYF. CDR3 bases: TGCAGTGCCCAGACTAGCGGGATGGAGTACTTC. The rearrangement uses TRBV20-1 and TRBJ2-7; 11 bases align to TRBD2. CDR3 length: 11 residues. Germline-derived CDR1 and CDR2 are DFQATT and SNEGSKA (reference sequence). Trimming at V came to 6 bases and at J to 11 bases, leaving 6 bases not matched to a gene.

The J gene is TRBJ2-3, the V gene TRBV20-1; 9 nucleotides agree with TRBD2. This CDR3 contains 17 residues. Trimming took 0 bases from V and 2 from J; bases not matched to a gene: 9. Germline V gene sequence: CDR1 DFQATT, CDR2 SNEGSKA (reference sequence). CDR3 amino acids: CSARDLKRGAYTDTQYF. CDR3 coding DNA: TGCAGTGCTAGAGATCTGAAGCGGGGGGCCTACACAGATACGCAGTATTTT.

This clonotype has a handful of counts. The chain recombines TRBV7-2 with TRBJ2-2; 9 bases align to TRBD2. The trim removed 5 bases at V and 7 bases at J, leaving 14 bases unmatched. There are 17 residues in the CDR3. CDR1 and CDR2 from the germline V gene are SGHTA and FQGNSA. The CDR3: CASSRVVSGRLIGELFF. The CDR3 DNA reads TGTGCCAGCAGCCGCGTGGTCAGCGGGAGGTTGATCGGGGAGCTGTTTTTT.

There are a few counts of this clonotype. J is TRBJ2-3 and V is TRBV11-2; D is possibly TRBD1 or TRBD2 (6 bases each). Germline V gene sequence: CDR1 SGHAT, CDR2 FQNNGV. The V end was cut by 4 bases, the J end by 1 base, with 18 bases between. This CDR3 region has 17 residues. The DNA of the CDR3 is TGTGCCAGCAGCTCTAGAGGGGGGAACTATGGCACAGATACGCAGTATTTT. Translation: CASSSRGGNYGTDTQYF.